The next 21 T cell receptor beta chains were all read from a single sample in a study of CD8+ T cells in alopecia areata. As to treatment: oral pan-JAK inhibitor, 5-10 mg twice daily. Following extraction, RNA underwent reverse transcription to cDNA, which served as the sequencing template. The protocol was immunoSEQ multiplex PCR, while the TCRdb copy is restricted to in-frame clones and leaves out a portion. The sample carries a few hundred thousand clones, around 65% recorded once. The specimen was CD4+ T cells sorted from blood, collected at week 44, from a patient treated with tofacitinib. All receptors derive from a human donor with alopecia areata.

This clone appeared a few times. The rearrangement links TRBV29-1 to TRBJ2-3; 8 nucleotides match TRBD1. The CDR3 has 14 residues. The junction had 7 bases not matched to a gene; V was cut back by 4 bases and J by 4 bases. CDR1 is SQVTM, CDR2 ANQGSEA, per germline. The CDR3 spells CSVGTGSGADTQYF. CDR3 bases: TGCAGCGTTGGGACAGGGAGTGGGGCAGATACGCAGTATTTT.

This sequence joins TRBV29-1 and TRBJ1-1; maybe TRBD1 (5 bases). The germline V gene has CDR1 SQVTM and CDR2 ANQGSEA. The CDR3 is 14 residues long. Trimming cost V 5 bases and J 0 bases, with 13 bases left between them. The CDR3 spells CSVLGARMNTEAFF. The CDR3 DNA reads TGCAGCGTTTTAGGGGCGCGGATGAACACTGAAGCTTTCTTT. Complete variable domain (other parts from reference TRBV29-1 and TRBJ1-1): SAVISQKPSRDICQRGTSLTIQCQVDSQVTMMFWYRQQPGQSLTLIATANQGSEATYESGFVIDKFPISRPNLTFSTLTVSNMSPEDSSIYLCSVLGARMNTEAFFGQGTRLTVV.

V gene TRBV4-3 combines with J gene TRBJ1-1; D is unresolved. V lost 5 bases and J lost 4, with 14 bases in between. Germline V lookup: CDR1 LGHNA, CDR2 YSLEER. This CDR3 contains 14 residues. CDR3 region: CASSGSVRGTEAFF. CDR3 in DNA: TGCGCCAGCAGCGGATCCGTCCGTGGCACTGAAGCTTTCTTT.

The chain has TRBV29-1 and TRBJ2-7, with D possibly matching TRBD2 (6 bases). The CDR3 runs 14 residues. The V gene's germline CDR1 is SQVTM and CDR2 ANQGSEA. Trimming pared 4 bases from V and 1 base from J, leaving 14 bases between. In DNA form, the CDR3 reads TGCAGCGTTGCCTTAGCGGCCTCTTCCTACGAGCAGTACTTC. This codes for CSVALAASSYEQYF.

The chain joins TRBV14 to TRBJ1-5, with D unclear. Germline V CDR1 and CDR2: SGHDN, FVKESK. V was shortened by 2 bases and J by 5 bases, with 10 bases between the two germline ends. CDR3 size: 14 residues. In DNA form, the CDR3 reads TGTGCCAGCAGCCAATCCTCAGCCCATCAGCCCCAGCATTTT. It encodes CASSQSSAHQPQHF.

The chain has TRBV11-2 and TRBJ2-5, with 8 bases identical to TRBD2. This CDR3 comprises 15 residues. V lost 6 bases and J lost 1; bases outside the gene matches: 7. Germline V CDR1 and CDR2: SGHAT, FQNNGV. This CDR3 is CASSLGRGVQETQYF. The CDR3, as DNA: TGTGCCAGCAGTCTTGGGCGGGGGGTCCAAGAGACCCAGTACTTC.

V gene TRBV11-3 combines with J gene TRBJ2-1; TRBD1 might be the D (6 bases). Germline lookup yields CDR1 SGHNT and CDR2 YENEEA. Trimming took off 2 bases at V and 4 bases at J, with 21 bases between the two ends. This CDR3 is built from 18 residues. The CDR3 sequence: CASSLSLRTGPGYNEQFF. Here the CDR3 DNA reads TGTGCCAGCAGCTTATCTCTCCGTACAGGGCCGGGGTACAATGAGCAGTTCTTC.

This clone was recorded once. The chain's CDR3 is CASSLGQGGSGYTF. CDR3 nucleotides: TGTGCCAGCAGCTTAGGACAGGGTGGTTCTGGCTACACCTTC. The genes are TRBV7-3 and TRBJ1-2, with 8 bases fitting TRBD1. This CDR3 is built from 14 residues. With 2 bases clipped from V and 7 bases from J, the junction kept 6 bases outside the gene matches. Germline V gene sequence: CDR1 SGHTA, CDR2 FQGTGA.

This clone was picked up one time. This chain uses TRBV6-5 with TRBJ1-1; 9 positions agree with TRBD1. CDR3 length equals 13 residues. The V gene end was trimmed by 6 bases and the J gene end by 6 bases; junction bases not matched to a gene: 5. Germline CDR1 and CDR2: MNHEY and SVGAGI. CDR3 nucleotides: TGTGCCAGCAGCCGAAGACAGGGGGCTGAAGCTTTCTTT. Protein: CASSRRQGAEAFF.

Comment on this clone: Other DNA sequences within the sample encode an identical CDR3. The chain uses TRBV12-5 and TRBJ1-1; the D is unclear. Trimming took off 1 base at V and 3 bases at J, with 3 bases between the two ends. The CDR3 totals 12 residues. Germline CDR1 is LGHNT and CDR2 is FRNRAP. The CDR3 bases are TGTGCTAGTGGTTTGGAAGACACTGAAGCTTTCTTT. It yields the protein CASGLEDTEAFF.

Notes on this clone: This specimen includes other DNA sequences encoding the same CDR3. For the CDR3, the DNA is TGTGCCAGCAGCTTGGGGGCCGGGGAGCTGTTTTTT. Amino acids: CASSLGAGELFF. The chain links TRBV7-2 to TRBJ2-2; the D call may be TRBD1 or TRBD2 (5 bases each). Trimming pared 3 bases from V and 6 bases from J, leaving 5 bases between. The CDR3 sequence is 12 residues long. Germline V lookup: CDR1 SGHTA, CDR2 FQGNSA.

V and J are TRBV14 and TRBJ1-1; D is possibly TRBD1 (6 bases). Germline CDR1 SGHDN, CDR2 FVKESK. The CDR3 sequence is 13 residues long. The V and J ends lost 2 bases and 8 bases respectively, with 12 bases between them. CDR3 sequence: CASSQQTQGEAFF. CDR3 bases: TGTGCCAGCAGCCAACAGACCCAGGGGGAAGCTTTCTTT.

The chain recombines TRBV7-3 with TRBJ2-5; D might be TRBD1 or TRBD2, each matching 6 bases. The germline V and J ends were trimmed by 5 bases and 5 bases, with 21 bases remaining between them. CDR3 length: 16 residues. Germline V lookup: CDR1 SGHTA, CDR2 FQGTGA. This CDR3 is CASSLLGGPSLETQYF. CDR3 bases: TGTGCCAGCAGCCTACTGGGGGGCCCCTCACTGGAGACCCAGTACTTC.

The J gene is TRBJ1-3, the V gene TRBV7-6, with D possibly being TRBD1 (6 bases). Germline CDR1 and CDR2: SGHVS and FNYEAQ. Trimming left V 5 bases short and J 5 bases short, with 10 bases between. This CDR3 region has 13 residues. The CDR3 region is CASSLDRRNTIYF. The CDR3 DNA is TGTGCCAGCAGCCTGGACAGAAGAAACACCATATATTTT.

The rearrangement uses TRBV10-2 and TRBJ2-5; TRBD1 might be the D (5 bases). The CDR3 has 12 amino acids. V was clipped by 8 bases and J by 4 bases, with 11 bases between them. CDR1 WSHSY and CDR2 SAAADI come from the germline V gene. For the CDR3, the DNA is TGCGCCAGCGGGAAGGGGATAGAGACCCAGTACTTC. This sequence encodes CASGKGIETQYF.

This clone showed up many times. The chain combines TRBV7-2 with TRBJ2-3; D may match TRBD1 or TRBD2 (5 bases each). Deletions cut 5 bases from V and 5 bases from J, with 20 bases between. Germline CDR1 reads SGHTA; CDR2 reads FQGNSA. The CDR3 sequence is 16 residues long. Here the CDR3 reads CASSARPGKGIDTQYF. In DNA form, the CDR3 reads TGTGCCAGCAGCGCGAGACCGGGGAAGGGGATAGATACGCAGTATTTT.

This sequence joins TRBV11-2 and TRBJ1-6; D gene uncertain. V lost 5 bases and J lost 10, with 12 bases in between. The CDR3 sequence is 13 residues long. Germline CDR1 is SGHAT and CDR2 is FQNNGV. CDR3 DNA: TGTGCCAGCAGCAGAGAGGGTAGATCACCCCTCCACTTT. Translated: CASSREGRSPLHF.

The rearrangement joins TRBV4-1 to TRBJ2-5; a weak D match, TRBD2 (6 bases). V gave up 1 base and J gave up 0 bases, with 18 bases separating them. Germline CDR1 is MGHRA and CDR2 is YSYEKL. This CDR3 is 18 amino acids long. DNA of the CDR3: TGCGCCAGCAGCCAAGGAGAGGACGGCGGGGAGAACCAAGAGACCCAGTACTTC. Its translation is CASSQGEDGGENQETQYF.

Only one count was recorded for this clone. The rearrangement links TRBV11-2 to TRBJ1-2, with 8 bases that match TRBD1. J lost 4 bases, V lost 0 bases, and 4 bases had no gene match. CDR1 is SGHAT, CDR2 FQNNGV, per germline. The CDR3 loop spans 15 amino acids. In DNA, the CDR3 is TGTGCCAGCAGCTTAGACCGGACAGGGATCTATGGCTACACCTTC. It yields the protein CASSLDRTGIYGYTF.

V is TRBV29-1 and J is TRBJ1-5; weak D call: TRBD1 (6 bases). V lost 7 bases to trimming and J lost 4 bases, with 17 bases between them. Germline values: CDR1 SQVTM, CDR2 ANQGSEA. This CDR3 has 14 residues. The CDR3 is CSGVFPGANQPQHF. The CDR3 DNA reads TGCAGCGGAGTCTTCCCGGGGGCGAATCAGCCCCAGCATTTT.

The chain combines TRBV5-1 with TRBJ2-2; D not resolved. The CDR3 runs to 12 residues. Looked up from germline, CDR1 is SGHRS and CDR2 is YFSETQ. Trimming took 3 bases from V and 7 from J, leaving 7 bases between them. CDR3 DNA: TGCGCCAGCAGCTCTTACTACGGGGAGCTGTTTTTT. It is translated as CASSSYYGELFF.